This T cell receptor beta chain was found in a study of T cells after yellow fever vaccination. Study-wide context: Researchers used SMART-Seq v4 Ultra Low Input to prepare fractions that had low cell numbers.

UMIs were added to TCR cDNA along with a universal primer site when it was made by 5'RACE template switching. TCRdb processed the 5' RACE reads anew with MiXCR; each CDR3 protein has one entry. Of about 260,000 distinct CDR3 sequences listed, 13% were seen once; the top ten hold around 0.55%. CDR1 SGHTA and CDR2 FQGNSA come from the germline V gene. V lost 3 bases and J lost 4; bases outside the gene matches: 2. There are 14 residues in the CDR3. V and J are TRBV7-2 and TRBJ2-1, with 8 bases matching TRBD2. This TCR was sampled from a young man who received the YFV17D yellow fever vaccine. The source material was CD4+ T cells sorted from PBMCs, sampled 45 days after the yellow fever booster vaccination. CDR3 DNA: TGTGCCAGCAGCTTGGGACTAGGGTACAATGAGCAGTTCTTC. Translated: CASSLGLGYNEQFF. Based on the CDR3 plus reference TRBV7-2 and TRBJ2-1, the full variable domain is GAGVSQSPSNKVTEKGKDVELRCDPISGHTALYWYRQSLGQGLEFLIYFQGNSAPDKSGLPSDRFSAERTGGSVSTLTIQRTQQEDSAVYLCASSLGLGYNEQFFGPGTRLTVL.